This is a list of T cell receptor beta chains from one sample in a study of shared T cell receptors in the human thymus. Only in-frame clones appear in the TCRdb table, and some are missing; sequencing was by immunoSEQ multiplex PCR. The sample lists about 660,000 clones, 70% to 90% occurring once. These data also formed part of another study, on human thymus T cells.

Input material: thymocytes. The origin of the receptors is a boy younger than two with a congenital heart defect. Both conserved end residues are part of each CDR3. A D gene is named only where the DNA matches it firmly. Only some rows state a clone size, as once, few, many or a class for expanded clones.

D,J,size,V,CDR3,DNA
NA,TRBJ1-3,few,TRBV5-6,CASSSRLFSSGNTIYF,TGTGCCAGCAGCTCGCGACTGTTCAGCTCTGGAAACACCATATATTTT
NA,TRBJ1-1,NA,TRBV6-1,CASRENTEAFF,TGTGCCAGCCGCGAGAACACTGAAGCTTTCTTT
NA,TRBJ2-4,NA,TRBV5-4,CASSLDAAESLLAKNIQYF,TGTGCCAGCAGCTTGGACGCGGCAGAAAGCCTACTAGCCAAAAACATTCAGTACTTC
TRBD2,TRBJ2-1,NA,TRBV4-1,CASSQRPSGYNEQFF,TGCGCCAGCAGCCAACGACCTAGCGGCTACAATGAGCAGTTCTTC
TRBD1,TRBJ1-5,NA,TRBV19,CASSIPGQWWRNQPQHF,TGTGCCAGTAGTATCCCGGGACAGTGGTGGAGGAATCAGCCCCAGCATTTT
NA,TRBJ2-7,NA,TRBV5-4,CASSPGLSYEQYF,TGTGCCAGCAGCCCCGGACTTTCCTACGAGCAGTACTTC
NA,TRBJ2-7,NA,TRBV14,CASSPARVPRPTYEQYF,TGTGCCAGCAGCCCGGCCCGGGTTCCTAGGCCAACCTACGAGCAGTACTTC
TRBD1,TRBJ2-3,NA,TRBV12-5,CASGLPSRTGGPFSTDTQYF,TGTGCTAGTGGTTTGCCCTCTCGGACAGGGGGCCCATTTAGCACAGATACGCAGTATTTT
TRBD2,TRBJ2-1,NA,TRBV29-1,CSVGEGSYNEQFF,TGCAGCGTTGGGGAGGGTTCCTACAATGAGCAGTTCTTC
NA,TRBJ2-5,NA,TRBV19,CASRINHRGGTQYF,TGTGCCAGTAGGATAAATCATCGAGGGGGGACCCAGTACTTC
NA,TRBJ1-5,NA,TRBV19,CASSTGIYSNQPQHF,TGTGCCAGTAGCACAGGGATTTATAGCAATCAGCCCCAGCATTTT
NA,TRBJ2-3,NA,TRBV5-4,CASSQAGKVTDTQYF,TGTGCCAGCAGCCAAGCCGGGAAAGTCACAGATACGCAGTATTTT
NA,TRBJ1-6,NA,TRBV5-1,CASSLEPSGTHNSPLHF,TGCGCCAGCAGCTTGGAGCCCAGCGGGACCCATAATTCACCCCTCCACTTT
TRBD1,TRBJ1-3,NA,TRBV7-2,CASSEGTELQRGNTIYF,TGTGCCAGCTCCGAGGGGACAGAACTTCAAAGAGGAAACACCATATATTTT
NA,TRBJ2-1,NA,TRBV5-1,CASSSNSSYNEQFF,TGCGCCAGCAGCTCCAACAGCTCCTACAATGAGCAGTTCTTC
NA,TRBJ1-1,NA,TRBV30,CAWSASGPTEAFF,TGTGCCTGGAGTGCCTCAGGGCCCACTGAAGCTTTCTTT
TRBD2,TRBJ2-7,NA,TRBV4-3,CASSQARTRGPYEQYF,TGCGCCAGCAGCCAAGCACGGACTAGAGGTCCCTACGAGCAGTACTTC
TRBD1,TRBJ2-5,NA,TRBV5-1,CASSLRDREETQYF,TGCGCCAGCAGCTTGAGGGACAGGGAAGAGACCCAGTACTTC